The sequence of this T cell receptor (beta chain) was determined in a study of cytomegalovirus exposure and HLA in healthy donors. Study findings and constraints: In vitro assays verified that three CMV-associated chains recognized CMV antigens specifically.

V lost 7 bases to trimming and J lost 5 bases; unmatched junction nucleotides: 11. Per the germline V gene, CDR1 is SNHLY and CDR2 is FYNNEI. The CDR3 loop spans 15 amino acids. The table came from immunoSEQ multiplex PCR; TCRdb's copy has only in-frame clones and leaves some out. Here the sample spans 80,000 to 100,000 clones, roughly 84% being singletons. About this clone itself: Its antigen is unknown.

V gene TRBV2 combines with J gene TRBJ2-1; TRBD2 matches at 7 bases. The TCR comes from a man younger than 30 in good health and CMV-seropositive. The material sequenced was PBMCs. DNA for the CDR3: TGTGCCAGCAATTTTGGGCGGGGGTTGAACAATGAGCAGTTCTTC. It encodes CASNFGRGLNNEQFF.